Reported below is one TCR beta chain. This sample was included in a study of blood T cell repertoires in COVID-19. Some clones are missing from TCRdb's copy, which holds only in-frame ones; the method was immunoSEQ multiplex PCR. The table shows roughly 370,000 clones, with more than 75% occurring only once. Source material: PBMCs or T cells enriched from blood (not recorded which). The sequence came from a woman between 50 and 59 years old who had recovered from COVID-19.

In DNA form, the CDR3 reads TGTGCCAGCAGCAAACTTAGACAGGGGCTCCAAGAGACCCAGTACTTC. Translated, it gives CASSKLRQGLQETQYF. The chain couples TRBV21-1 to TRBJ2-5; the table gives TRBD1 as D, unverified against the DNA. TRBV21-1 constitutes a pseudogene. This CDR3 contains 16 residues.